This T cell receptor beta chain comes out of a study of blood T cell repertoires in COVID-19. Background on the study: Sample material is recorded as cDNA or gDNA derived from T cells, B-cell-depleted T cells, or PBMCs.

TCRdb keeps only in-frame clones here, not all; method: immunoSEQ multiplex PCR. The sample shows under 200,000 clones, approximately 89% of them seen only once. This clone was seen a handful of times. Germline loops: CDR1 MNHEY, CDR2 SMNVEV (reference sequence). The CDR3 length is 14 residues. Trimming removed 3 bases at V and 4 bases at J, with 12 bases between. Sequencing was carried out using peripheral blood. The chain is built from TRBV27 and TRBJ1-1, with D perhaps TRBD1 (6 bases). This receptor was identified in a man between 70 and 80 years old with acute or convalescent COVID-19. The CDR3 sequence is CASSLGARGTEAFF. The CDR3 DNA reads TGTGCCAGCAGTTTGGGGGCGCGAGGCACTGAAGCTTTCTTT.